This TCR beta chain originates from a study of glioma-infiltrating T cells after dendritic cell vaccination. The wider study: Samples are from glioblastoma patients in Phase I and II dendritic cell vaccine trials.

Remarks on this clone: Its antigen is still unknown.

J gave up 2 bases and V 1 base, and 4 bases lay outside the gene matches. This CDR3 spans 16 amino acids. Germline CDR1 reads MGHRA; CDR2 reads YSYEKL. Isocitrate dehydrogenase mutation was absent in all glioblastoma patients. Clones were read by immunoSEQ multiplex PCR, and TCRdb kept only the in-frame ones, dropping some. This sample has 65,000 to 90,000 clones, with 82% found just once. Findings and limits, study-wide: Longer survival after dendritic cell vaccination followed higher pretreatment TIL content.

The sequence came from a human donor with glioblastoma. This specimen consisted of blood, obtained before dendritic cell vaccination. This chain connects TRBV4-1 to TRBJ2-1, with 8 bases matching TRBD2. CDR3 loop: CASSQGRGGPYNEQFF. CDR3 DNA: TGCGCCAGCAGCCAAGGACGGGGGGGTCCCTACAATGAGCAGTTCTTC.